This T cell receptor beta chain comes out of a study of early T cells in non-severe SARS-CoV-2 infection. Study results and caveats: Anti-spike CD8 specificities were favored by VDJdb matching, whose results missed private and CD4 specificities.

The sample holds many counts of this clonotype. Its target is not known. Unique molecular identifiers tagged individual cDNA molecules. TCRdb passed the 5' RACE reads through MiXCR, listing each CDR3 protein once. The table shows about 50,000 distinct CDR3 sequences, with about 6% occurring only once. In germline, CDR1 is MDHEN, CDR2 SYDVKM. V lost 5 bases, J lost 2 bases, and 7 bases stayed unmatched. There are 15 residues in the CDR3. This clonotype was sampled from an adult who was a healthcare worker with PCR-confirmed SARS-CoV-2 infection or an uninfected control (not recorded which). The chain couples TRBV28 to TRBJ2-7; TRBD1 matches 9 bases. Specimen: whole blood, collected at baseline. The CDR3 is CASSRDRVPPYEQYF. As DNA, the CDR3 is TGTGCCAGCAGTCGGGACAGGGTTCCCCCCTACGAGCAGTACTTC.